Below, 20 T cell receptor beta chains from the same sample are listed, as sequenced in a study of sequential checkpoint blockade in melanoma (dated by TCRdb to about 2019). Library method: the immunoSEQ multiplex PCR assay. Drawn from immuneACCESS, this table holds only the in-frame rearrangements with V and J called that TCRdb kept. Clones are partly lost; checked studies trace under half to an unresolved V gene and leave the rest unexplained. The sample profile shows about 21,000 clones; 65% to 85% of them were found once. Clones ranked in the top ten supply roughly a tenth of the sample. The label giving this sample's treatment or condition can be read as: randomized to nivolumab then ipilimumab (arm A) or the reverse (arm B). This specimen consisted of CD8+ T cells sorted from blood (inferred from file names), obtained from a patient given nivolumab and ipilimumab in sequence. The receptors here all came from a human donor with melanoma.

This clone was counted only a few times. In DNA, the CDR3 is TGTGCCAGCAGTCAACTAGCGGGGGGGCCTCACGAGCAGTACTTC. It codes for CASSQLAGGPHEQYF. The chain joins TRBV9 to TRBJ2-7; 13 bases line up with TRBD2. Germline V gene lookup returns CDR1 SGDLS and CDR2 YYNGEE. V shed 5 bases and J 5 bases; nucleotides not matched to a gene: 7. The CDR3 is 15 residues long.

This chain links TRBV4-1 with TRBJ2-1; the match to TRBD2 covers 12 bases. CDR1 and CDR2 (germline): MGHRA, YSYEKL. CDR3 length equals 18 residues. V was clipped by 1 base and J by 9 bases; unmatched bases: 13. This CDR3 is CASSQVLAGGPPWVEQFF. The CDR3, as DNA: TGCGCCAGCAGCCAAGTACTAGCGGGGGGCCCCCCTTGGGTTGAGCAGTTCTTC.

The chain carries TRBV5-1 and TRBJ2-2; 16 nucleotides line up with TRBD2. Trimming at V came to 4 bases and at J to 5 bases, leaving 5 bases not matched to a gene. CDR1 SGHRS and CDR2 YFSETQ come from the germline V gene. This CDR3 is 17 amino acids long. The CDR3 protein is CASSEGLAGGRTGELFF. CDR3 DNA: TGCGCCAGCAGCGAGGGACTAGCGGGAGGGCGTACCGGGGAGCTGTTTTTT.

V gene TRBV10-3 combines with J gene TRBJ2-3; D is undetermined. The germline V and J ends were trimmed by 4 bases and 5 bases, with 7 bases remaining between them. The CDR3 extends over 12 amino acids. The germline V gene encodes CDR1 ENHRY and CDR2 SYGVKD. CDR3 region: CAISAGQDTQYF. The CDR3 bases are TGTGCCATCAGTGCCGGTCAAGATACGCAGTATTTT.

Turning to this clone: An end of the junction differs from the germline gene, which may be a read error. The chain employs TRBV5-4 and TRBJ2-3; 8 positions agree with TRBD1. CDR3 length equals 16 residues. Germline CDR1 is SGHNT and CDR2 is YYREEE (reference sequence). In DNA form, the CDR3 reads TGCGCCAGCAGCCAAGACCCGGGACAGGGCACAGATACGCAGTATTTT. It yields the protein CASSQDPGQGTDTQYF.

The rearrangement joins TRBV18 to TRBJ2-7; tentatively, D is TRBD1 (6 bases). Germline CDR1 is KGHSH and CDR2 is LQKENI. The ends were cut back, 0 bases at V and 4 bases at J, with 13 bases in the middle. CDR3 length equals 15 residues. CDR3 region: CASSPPETGPYEQYF. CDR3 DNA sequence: TGTGCCAGCTCACCACCGGAGACAGGACCGTACGAGCAGTACTTC.

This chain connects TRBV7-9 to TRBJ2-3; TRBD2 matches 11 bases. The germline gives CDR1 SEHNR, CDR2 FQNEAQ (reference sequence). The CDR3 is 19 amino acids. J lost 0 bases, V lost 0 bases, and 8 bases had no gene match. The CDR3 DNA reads TGTGCCAGCAGCTTAGCCATCGGGGGACTAGCGGTTAGCACAGATACGCAGTATTTT. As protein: CASSLAIGGLAVSTDTQYF.

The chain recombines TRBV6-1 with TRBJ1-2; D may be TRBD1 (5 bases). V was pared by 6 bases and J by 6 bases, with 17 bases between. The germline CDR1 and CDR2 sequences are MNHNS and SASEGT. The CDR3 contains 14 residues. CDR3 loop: CASSRTDRDNGYTF. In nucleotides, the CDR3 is TGTGCCAGCAGCCGCACTGACAGAGACAATGGCTACACCTTC.

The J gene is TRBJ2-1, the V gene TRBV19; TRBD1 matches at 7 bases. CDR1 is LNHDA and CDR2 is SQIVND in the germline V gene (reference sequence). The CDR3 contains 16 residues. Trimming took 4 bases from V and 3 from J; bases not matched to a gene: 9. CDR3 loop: CASSTKPQGVYNEQFF. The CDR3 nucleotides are TGTGCCAGTAGTACCAAACCTCAGGGGGTCTACAATGAGCAGTTCTTC.

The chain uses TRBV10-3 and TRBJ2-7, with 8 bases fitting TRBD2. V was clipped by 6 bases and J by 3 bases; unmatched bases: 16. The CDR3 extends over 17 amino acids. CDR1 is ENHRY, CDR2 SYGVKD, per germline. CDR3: CAISLLAATQTSYEQYF. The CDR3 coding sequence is TGTGCCATCAGCCTACTAGCGGCCACCCAAACTAGCTACGAGCAGTACTTC.

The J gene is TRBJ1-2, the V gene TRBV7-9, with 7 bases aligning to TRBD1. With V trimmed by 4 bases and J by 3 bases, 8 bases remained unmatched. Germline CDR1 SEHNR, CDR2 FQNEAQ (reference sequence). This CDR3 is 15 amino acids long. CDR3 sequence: CASSSTGRVDYGYTF. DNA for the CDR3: TGTGCCAGCAGCTCGACAGGGCGCGTCGACTATGGCTACACCTTC.

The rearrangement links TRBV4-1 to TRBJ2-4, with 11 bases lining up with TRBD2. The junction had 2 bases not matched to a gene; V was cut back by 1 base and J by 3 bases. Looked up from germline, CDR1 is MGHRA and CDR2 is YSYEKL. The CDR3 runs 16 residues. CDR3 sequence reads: CASSQVAGGSKNIQYF. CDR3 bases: TGCGCCAGCAGCCAAGTAGCGGGAGGGAGCAAAAACATTCAGTACTTC.

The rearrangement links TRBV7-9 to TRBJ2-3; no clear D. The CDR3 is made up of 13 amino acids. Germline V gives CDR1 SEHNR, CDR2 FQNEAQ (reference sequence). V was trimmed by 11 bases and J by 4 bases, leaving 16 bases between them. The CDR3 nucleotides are TGTGCCGCAGCTTCGACATCCGCAGATACGCAGTATTTT. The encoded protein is CAAASTSADTQYF.

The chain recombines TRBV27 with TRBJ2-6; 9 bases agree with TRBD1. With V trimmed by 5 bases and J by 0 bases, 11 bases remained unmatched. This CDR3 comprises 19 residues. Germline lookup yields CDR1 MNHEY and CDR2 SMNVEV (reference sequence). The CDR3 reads CASSPLTGGYSSGANVLTF. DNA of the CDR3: TGTGCCAGCAGTCCTCTGACAGGGGGGTATTCCTCTGGGGCCAACGTCCTGACTTTC.

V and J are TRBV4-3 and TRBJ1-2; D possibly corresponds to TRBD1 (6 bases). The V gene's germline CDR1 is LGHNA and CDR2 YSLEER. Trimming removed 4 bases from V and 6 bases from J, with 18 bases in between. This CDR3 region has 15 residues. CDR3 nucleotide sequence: TGCGCCAGCAGCCGCCTAACTCGAGGGGGGGATGGCTACACCTTC. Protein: CASSRLTRGGDGYTF.

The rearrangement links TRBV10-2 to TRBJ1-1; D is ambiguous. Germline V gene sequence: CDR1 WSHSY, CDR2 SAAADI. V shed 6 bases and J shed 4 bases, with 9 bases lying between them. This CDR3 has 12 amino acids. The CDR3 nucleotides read TGCGCCAGCAGAGCCGAGGGCACTGAAGCTTTCTTT. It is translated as CASRAEGTEAFF.

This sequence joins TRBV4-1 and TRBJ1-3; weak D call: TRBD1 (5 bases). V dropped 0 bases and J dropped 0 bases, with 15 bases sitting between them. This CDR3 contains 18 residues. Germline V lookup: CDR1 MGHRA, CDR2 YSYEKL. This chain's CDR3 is CASSQDPQGISSGNTIYF. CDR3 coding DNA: TGCGCCAGCAGCCAAGATCCCCAGGGAATATCCTCTGGAAACACCATATATTTT.

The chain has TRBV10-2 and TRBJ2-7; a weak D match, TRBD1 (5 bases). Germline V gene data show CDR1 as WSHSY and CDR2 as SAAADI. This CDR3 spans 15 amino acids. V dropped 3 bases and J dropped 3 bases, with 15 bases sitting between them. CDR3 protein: CASSDAWAGIYEQYF. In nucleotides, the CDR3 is TGCGCCAGCAGTGATGCCTGGGCAGGGATCTACGAGCAGTACTTC.

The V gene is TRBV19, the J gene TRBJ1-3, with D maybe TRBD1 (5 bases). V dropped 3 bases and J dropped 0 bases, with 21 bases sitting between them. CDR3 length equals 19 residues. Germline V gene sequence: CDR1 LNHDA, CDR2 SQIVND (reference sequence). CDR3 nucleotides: TGTGCCAGTAGTATTATAGCGGCGGGGCAGGGCGACTCTGGAAACACCATATATTTT. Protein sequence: CASSIIAAGQGDSGNTIYF.

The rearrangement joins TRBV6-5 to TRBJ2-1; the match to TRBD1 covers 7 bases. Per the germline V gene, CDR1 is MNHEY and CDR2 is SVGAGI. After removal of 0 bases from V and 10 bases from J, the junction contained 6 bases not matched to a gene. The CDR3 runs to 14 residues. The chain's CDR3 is CASSYSEWTGEQFF. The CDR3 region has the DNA TGTGCCAGCAGTTACTCAGAGTGGACAGGAGAGCAGTTCTTC.